This paragraph covers one T cell receptor beta chain sequence. What it recognizes is unknown. The entry originates in a study of cytomegalovirus exposure and HLA in healthy donors. Study information: A preliminary data release comprised tens of millions of unique TCRs obtained from HLA-typed donors. The study's findings and limits: Most TCR sequences were rare, but some public TCRs occurred in many donors. Within an earlier analysis, most TCR beta V segments proved productive either about 90% or about 30% of the time. A later analysis linked a missense variant in DCLRE1C to the trimming of TCR beta V and J genes.

With 60 Vbeta and 13 Jbeta primers, the PCR was carried out. Data came from immunoSEQ multiplex PCR; TCRdb stores just in-frame clones and leaves some out. The sample records approximately 160,000 clones, roughly 82% being singletons. Germline V gene data show CDR1 as SNHLY and CDR2 as FYNNEI. The V and J ends lost 1 base and 5 bases respectively, with 14 bases between them. This CDR3 contains 15 residues. The V gene is TRBV2, the J gene TRBJ2-5; D call uncertain. The sequencing sample was made of PBMCs. The clonotype comes from a woman in her 50s in good health and CMV-seropositive. The CDR3 coding sequence is TGTGCCAGCAGTGAAGGAATCTTAGAACAGGAGACCCAGTACTTC. As protein: CASSEGILEQETQYF.